This TCR beta chain was captured by sequencing in a study of blood T cells in healthy people across ages. Broader study findings: Researchers said unsorted PBMCs prevented a conclusive naive versus antigen-experienced comparison. Per-million-T-cell TCR beta diversity fell roughly linearly with age.

CDR1 and CDR2 (germline): DFQATT, SNEGSKA (reference sequence). The CDR3 covers 15 residues. With 3 bases clipped from V and 2 bases from J, the junction kept 7 bases outside the gene matches. Notes on this clonotype: Its antigen is still unknown.

The authors ran a second PCR of roughly 6 to 11 cycles using a sample-barcoded 5' primer and a J-beta primer mix. MiXCR, applied by TCRdb to the 5' RACE reads, yields one record per CDR3 protein. The profile shows about 1.1 million distinct CDR3 sequences, 30% to 40% of them singletons. The chain employs TRBV20-1 and TRBJ2-5; the match to TRBD2 covers 9 bases. This sequence originates from a man aged 18 to 35 in good health. Sequenced sample: blood. The CDR3 region has the DNA TGCAGTGCTAGCTGGGGACTAGCTGTACAAGAGACCCAGTACTTC. It yields the protein CSASWGLAVQETQYF.